Listed here are 27 T cell receptor beta chains from one sample, sequenced in a study of CXCR3-negative and CXCR3-positive naive CD8 T cells. Points from the study as a whole: CXCR3-positive naive cells had TRB CDR3s that were more hydrophobic than CXCR3-negative naive cells had.

Through 5' RACE with UMI labels, the TRB cDNA libraries were prepared. TCRdb reprocessed the 5' RACE reads and keeps a single row for each CDR3 protein, giving no DNA. Its listing shows about 85,000 distinct CDR3 sequences. These TCRs are of unknown antigen specificity. Sequencing was done on a sample of naive CXCR3+ CD8+ T cells from blood. The sample's subset: CD45RO-CCR7+CD27+CD95- naive CD8+ T cells expressing CXCR3 (TNR3+). These receptors originate from a human donor in good health. Some clones in this sample may be carry-over from other donors' samples.

The gene calls are TRBV5-1 and TRBJ1-5. CDR3 length equals 14 residues. Germline V lookup: CDR1 SGHRS, CDR2 YFSETQ. CDR3 region: CASSLAGLNQPQHF.

The rearrangement joins TRBV7-3 to TRBJ1-1; the TCRdb D gene call, TRBD1, has no DNA to confirm it. This CDR3 is 14 amino acids long. Germline V lookup: CDR1 SGHTA, CDR2 FQGTGA. The chain's CDR3 is CASSPEDRNTEAFF.

The rearrangement links TRBV28 to TRBJ2-7; with no DNA, the TCRdb D assignment of TRBD2 cannot be verified. The length of the CDR3 is 20 residues. Per germline, CDR1 MDHEN and CDR2 SYDVKM. This CDR3 is CASSFFGTGGTSGRVDEQYF.

This chain connects TRBV6-2 or TRBV6-3 to TRBJ2-1. CDR1 MNHEY and CDR2 SVGEGT come from the germline V gene. The CDR3 runs 11 residues. CDR3 loop: CASSPNDEQFF.

This chain connects TRBV29-1 to TRBJ2-7; there is no DNA to check the TCRdb D call of TRBD1. In germline, CDR1 is SQVTM, CDR2 ANQGSEA. The CDR3 has 14 amino acids. CDR3 loop: CSVEMGQGSYEQYF.

This chain connects TRBV5-1 to TRBJ2-3; TCRdb gives TRBD1 as the D gene, but with no DNA this cannot be confirmed. Per germline, CDR1 SGHRS and CDR2 YFSETQ. CDR3 length: 15 amino acids. CDR3: CASSPGTGVTDTQYF.

The gene calls are TRBV2 and TRBJ2-7; with no DNA, the TCRdb D assignment of TRBD1 cannot be verified. The CDR3 spans 14 residues. CDR1 is SNHLY and CDR2 is FYNNEI in the germline V gene. CDR3 sequence: CASRAPGGSNEQYF.

This rearrangement joins TRBV4-1 to TRBJ2-5. This CDR3 spans 15 amino acids. The germline V gene has CDR1 MGHRA and CDR2 YSYEKL. CDR3 in amino acids: CASSQDLGGQETQYF.

V gene TRBV30 combines with J gene TRBJ1-1. This CDR3 has 13 amino acids. Germline CDR1 GTSNPN, CDR2 SVGIG (reference sequence). The CDR3 protein is CAWSSGQLVEAFF.

The chain uses TRBV5-6 and TRBJ2-5. Per the germline V gene, CDR1 is SGHDT and CDR2 is YYEEEE. This CDR3 contains 12 residues. The CDR3 reads CASSSTKETQYF.

The chain couples TRBV2 to TRBJ1-1. The CDR3 has 12 amino acids. Germline loops: CDR1 SNHLY, CDR2 FYNNEI. The CDR3 loop reads CASSEMNTEAFF.

The V call is TRBV2, the J call TRBJ2-7. CDR3 length equals 12 residues. Germline V gene data show CDR1 as SNHLY and CDR2 as FYNNEI. CDR3 sequence: CASRQSYVEQYF.

This chain links TRBV7-6 with TRBJ2-7; the TCRdb call, TRBD1, lacks DNA for checking. CDR3 length: 15 amino acids. Per the germline V gene, CDR1 is SGHVS and CDR2 is FNYEAQ. CDR3 sequence: CASSPLIEGIHEQYF.

V and J are TRBV7-3 and TRBJ1-1; the TRBD1 assignment by TCRdb is unverifiable without DNA. Germline V lookup: CDR1 SGHTA, CDR2 FQGTGA. CDR3 length: 14 residues. The chain's CDR3 is CASSPMGGASEAFF.

This chain links TRBV25-1 with TRBJ1-1; the TCRdb call, TRBD1, lacks DNA for checking. The CDR3 spans 15 residues. In germline, CDR1 is MGHDK, CDR2 SYGVNS. The CDR3 sequence is CASSPGTGSNTEAFF.

Here the CDR3 reads CASRLHLCGSRQEAQYF. The gene calls are TRBV12-2 and TRBJ2-5; TCRdb indicates TRBD2, and absent DNA this call remains unverified. TRBV12-2 is listed as a pseudogene. This CDR3 comprises 17 residues.

The chain employs TRBV6-2 or TRBV6-3 and TRBJ2-1; the TRBD2 assignment by TCRdb is unverifiable without DNA. There are 14 residues in the CDR3. Germline V gene lookup returns CDR1 MNHEY and CDR2 SVGEGT. The CDR3 sequence: CASRLAGGRNEQFF.

CDR3 residues: CSARDSLVALANSPLHF. This sequence joins TRBV20-1 and TRBJ1-6; the D call from TCRdb, TRBD1, cannot be confirmed without DNA. Germline loops: CDR1 DFQATT, CDR2 SNEGSKA (reference sequence). The CDR3 has 17 residues.

The gene calls are TRBV13 and TRBJ2-5; with no DNA, the TCRdb D assignment of TRBD2 cannot be verified. The germline gives CDR1 PRHDT, CDR2 FYEKMQ (reference sequence). The length of the CDR3 is 16 residues. CDR3 region: CASSSTLAGAQETQYF.

The chain recombines TRBV28 with TRBJ1-2; no DNA is available, so the TRBD1 call from TCRdb remains unchecked. CDR1 is MDHEN, CDR2 SYDVKM, per germline. The CDR3 totals 13 residues. CDR3 region: CASSSRQGNGYTF.

This sequence joins TRBV6-1 and TRBJ1-1; the D call from TCRdb, TRBD1, cannot be confirmed without DNA. The CDR3 loop spans 14 amino acids. CDR1 is MNHNS and CDR2 is SASEGT in the germline V gene. This CDR3 reads CASSEPTVATEAFF.

The chain carries TRBV15 and TRBJ2-7. The V gene's germline CDR1 is LNHNV and CDR2 YYDKDF (reference sequence). CDR3 length equals 15 residues. CDR3 amino acids: CATSRDKAGPYEQYF.

CDR3 protein: CSVAHGTGAYEQYF. The chain has TRBV29-1 and TRBJ2-7; TCRdb picks TRBD1, but there is no DNA to check that call. The CDR3 extends over 14 amino acids. CDR1 SQVTM and CDR2 ANQGSEA come from the germline V gene.

The rearrangement uses TRBV13 and TRBJ2-7; there is no DNA to check the TCRdb D call of TRBD1. Germline CDR1 is PRHDT and CDR2 is FYEKMQ (reference sequence). The CDR3 runs to 13 residues. The CDR3 spells CASSSGSPREQYF.

The J gene is TRBJ2-1, the V gene TRBV27. The CDR3 totals 14 residues. Germline V CDR1 and CDR2: MNHEY, SMNVEV (reference sequence). The chain's CDR3 is CASSMGWVDNEQFF.

The rearrangement links TRBV12-3 or TRBV12-4 to TRBJ2-4; there is no DNA to check the TCRdb D call of TRBD2. This CDR3 is built from 13 residues. CDR3 in amino acids: CASSSQGLAHPYF.

V gene TRBV28 combines with J gene TRBJ2-7. The CDR3 runs 13 residues. From germline, CDR1 is MDHEN and CDR2 SYDVKM. The CDR3 sequence is CASSLPSSYEQYF.